This T cell receptor (beta chain) appears in the sequencing data of a study of vaccination and CD4 T cells after COVID-19. About the study: Six male and four female convalescents took part, two of them Hispanic. Each of a few convalescent patients provided samples at day 14 and again at days 161 to 241 post-vaccination.

This sample's time point: late sampling 161 to 241 days after vaccination in a few convalescent patients. MiXCR, run by TCRdb on the PCR reads, gives a single entry per CDR3 protein. The sample includes tens of thousands of distinct CDR3 sequences, 50% of them seen just once. This clonotype was recorded a few times. Its antigen is undetermined. Study-wide points: A relatively small number of convalescent patients were studied, and no early post-infection timepoints were included. 304 of 307 vaccine-specific clones from convalescent patients were spike mono-reactive.

Trimming left V 3 bases short and J 1 base short, with 7 bases between. Germline V gene sequence: CDR1 MNHNS, CDR2 SASEGT. There are 13 residues in the CDR3. The J gene is TRBJ2-7, the V gene TRBV6-1, with unresolved D. The receptor comes from a human donor who had recovered from COVID-19. The sequencing used CD4+ T cells from blood, collected about 7 months after SARS-CoV-2 vaccination. The CDR3 spells CASSEGTSYEQYF. The CDR3 DNA reads TGTGCCAGCAGTGAGGGAACTTCCTACGAGCAGTACTTC.